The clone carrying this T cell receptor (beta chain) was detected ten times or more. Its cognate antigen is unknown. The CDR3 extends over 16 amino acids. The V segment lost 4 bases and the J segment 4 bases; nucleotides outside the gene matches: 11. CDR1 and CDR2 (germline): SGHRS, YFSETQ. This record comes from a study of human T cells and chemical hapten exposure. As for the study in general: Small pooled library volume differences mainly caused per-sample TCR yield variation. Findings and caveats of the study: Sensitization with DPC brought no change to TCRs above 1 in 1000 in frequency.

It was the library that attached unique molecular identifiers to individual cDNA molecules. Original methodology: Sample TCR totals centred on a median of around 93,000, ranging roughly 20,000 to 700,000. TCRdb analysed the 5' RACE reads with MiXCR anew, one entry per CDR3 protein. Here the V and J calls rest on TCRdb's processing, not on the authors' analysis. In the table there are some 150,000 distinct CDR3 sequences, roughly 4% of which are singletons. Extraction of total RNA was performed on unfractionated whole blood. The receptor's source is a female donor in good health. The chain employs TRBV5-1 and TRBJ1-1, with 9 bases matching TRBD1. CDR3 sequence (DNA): TGCGCCAGCAGCCCTCGGACAGGGGATGGGAGCACTGAAGCTTTCTTT. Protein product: CASSPRTGDGSTEAFF.